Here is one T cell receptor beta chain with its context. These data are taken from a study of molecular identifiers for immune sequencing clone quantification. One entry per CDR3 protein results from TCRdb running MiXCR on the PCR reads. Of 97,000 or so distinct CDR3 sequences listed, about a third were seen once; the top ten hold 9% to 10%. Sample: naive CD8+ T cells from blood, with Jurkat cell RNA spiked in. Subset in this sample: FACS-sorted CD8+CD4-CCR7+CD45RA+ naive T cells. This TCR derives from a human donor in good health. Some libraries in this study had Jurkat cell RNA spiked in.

The CDR3 nucleotides are TGCAGCGTTGAAACAGGGGTCTATGGCTACACCTTC. Translating gives CSVETGVYGYTF. This chain uses TRBV29-1 with TRBJ1-2, with TRBD1 identical over 7 bases. The length of the CDR3 is 12 residues. Germline lookup yields CDR1 SQVTM and CDR2 ANQGSEA. With V trimmed by 2 bases and J by 4 bases, 1 base remained unmatched.